This TCR beta chain was captured by sequencing in a study of T cell responses to AZD1222 COVID-19 vaccine. Across the study: Recipients boosted at about 4 weeks or about 12 weeks are pooled. Overall study results and limits: Clonal diversity may have been underestimated, and the donors were mostly white British, with more females than males. Of the AZD1222 recipients, only six were seropositive at baseline. Of spike-specific TCRs, nearly half reportedly target regions left unmutated in variants.

Turning to this clone: What it binds is not known.

The V end lost 2 bases, the J end lost 5 bases, and 10 bases lay between the germline ends. CDR1 is SGHTA and CDR2 is FQGNSA in the germline V gene. This CDR3 spans 14 amino acids. Repertoires were generated with immunoSEQ multiplex PCR, while TCRdb's copy carries only in-frame clones and drops some. There are some 180,000 clones in the sample; around 94% occur only once, and 1% to 1.5% lies in the top ten. This sample comprised peripheral blood, obtained on day 0 of AZD1222 vaccination. The chain couples TRBV7-2 to TRBJ2-1; no clear D. This sequence was found in an adult in good health. The CDR3 loop is CASSLLWADNEQFF. For the CDR3, the DNA is TGTGCCAGCAGCTTATTGTGGGCTGACAATGAGCAGTTCTTC.